This TCR beta chain was identified during a study of OX40 agonist ivuxolimab in advanced cancers. Study-wide background: Ivuxolimab, an agonist antibody against OX40 (CD134), was given to patients. Dose-escalation patients suffered from hepatocellular carcinoma, melanoma, renal cell or head and neck cancer. General observations from the study: Circulating CD4+ and CD8+ T cells showed clonal expansion by week 6 at 0.1 to 3.0 mg/kg. Expanded clones belonging to CD8+ T cells outnumbered, on average, those of CD4+.

Comments on this clone: Its specificity is not known.

The table came from immunoSEQ multiplex PCR; TCRdb's copy has only in-frame clones and leaves some out. The repertoire holds 90,000 or so clones, with around 87% as singletons. The germline CDR1 and CDR2 sequences are SGHRS and YFSETQ. CDR3 size: 18 residues. V lost 4 bases to trimming and J lost 4 bases; unmatched junction nucleotides: 14. The sequenced sample was CD4+ or CD8+ T cells sorted from blood, obtained in a trial of the OX40 agonist ivuxolimab. The chain joins TRBV5-1 to TRBJ2-3; 11 positions match TRBD1. The TCR comes from an adult with an advanced solid tumor such as melanoma, head and neck, liver or kidney cancer. CDR3 loop: CASSPGTGGSSGADTQYF. CDR3 bases: TGCGCCAGCAGCCCAGGGACAGGGGGGTCTTCGGGCGCAGATACGCAGTATTTT.